This paragraph covers one TCR beta chain sequence. Its antigen is not identified. This CDR3 is 15 amino acids long. Germline CDR1 reads SQVTM; CDR2 reads ANQGSEA. Unmatched junction bases numbered 4, after V lost 4 bases and J lost 6 bases. This specimen comes from a study of OX40 agonist ivuxolimab in advanced cancers. The wider study: Under the entry rules, prior anti-PD-1, anti-PD-L1 or anti-CTLA-4 therapy was allowed, and approximately 40% had some.

Notes on the study in general: Relative to CD4+ cells, CD8+ T cells on average had more expanded clones. Antigens targeted by the expanded peripheral T cells were not determined.

Measured with immunoSEQ multiplex PCR; TCRdb has only the in-frame clones, and not every one. Among around 92,000 clones listed, about 92% were seen once. The rearrangement links TRBV29-1 to TRBJ2-2, with 14 bases that match TRBD2. The clonotype originates from an adult with an advanced solid tumor such as melanoma, head and neck, liver or kidney cancer. The source material was CD4+ or CD8+ T cells sorted from blood, sampled in a trial of the OX40 agonist ivuxolimab. The CDR3 protein is CSVVGTSGRAGELFF. CDR3 nucleotide sequence: TGCAGCGTTGTAGGGACTAGCGGGAGAGCCGGGGAGCTGTTTTTT.